This TCR beta chain emerged from a study of T cell responses to AZD1222 COVID-19 vaccine. Study summary: Second-dose intervals of approximately 4 or approximately 12 weeks were pooled.

The CDR3 is 15 residues long. Germline lookup yields CDR1 MDHEN and CDR2 SYDVKM. With 1 base removed from V and 1 base from J, the gap between germline ends came to 8 bases. Points from the study as a whole: Donors, mostly white British, included more females; clonal diversity was possibly underestimated. Repertoire sampling happened only post peak T cell response. A reported finding is that nearly half of spike-specific TCRs target unmutated variant regions.

The protocol was immunoSEQ multiplex PCR, while the TCRdb copy is restricted to in-frame clones and leaves out a portion. Found here are about 260,000 clones, approximately 93% of them singletons; the top ten hold 0.55%. Points on this clone: Antigen specificity is unknown.

The sequence came from an adult in good health. The source material was peripheral blood, sampled on day 0 of AZD1222 vaccination. The chain recombines TRBV28 with TRBJ1-3; TRBD1 might be the D (5 bases). The CDR3 DNA sequence: TGTGCCAGCAGTTTATTCAGGGAGTCTGGAAACACCATATATTTT. Its protein is CASSLFRESGNTIYF. Full variable domain (outside the CDR3, taken from reference TRBV28 and TRBJ1-3): DVKVTQSSRYLVKRTGEKVFLECVQDMDHENMFWYRQDPGLGLRLIYFSYDVKMKEKGDIPEGYSVSREKKERFSLILESASTNQTSMYLCASSLFRESGNTIYFGEGSWLTVV.